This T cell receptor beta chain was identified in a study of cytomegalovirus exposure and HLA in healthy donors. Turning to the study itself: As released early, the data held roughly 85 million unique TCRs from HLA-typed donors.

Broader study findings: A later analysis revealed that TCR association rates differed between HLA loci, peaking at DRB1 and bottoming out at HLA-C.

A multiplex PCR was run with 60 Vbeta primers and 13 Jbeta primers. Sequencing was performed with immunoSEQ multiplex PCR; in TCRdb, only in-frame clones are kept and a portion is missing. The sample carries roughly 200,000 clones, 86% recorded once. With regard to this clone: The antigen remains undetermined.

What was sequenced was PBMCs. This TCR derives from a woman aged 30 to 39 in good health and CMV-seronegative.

This CDR3 reads CASSPSQRETYEQYF. CDR3 DNA: TGTGCCAGCTCCCCAAGCCAGCGGGAAACCTACGAGCAGTACTTC. The rearrangement uses TRBV18 and TRBJ2-7, with 7 nucleotides matching TRBD2. This CDR3 spans 15 amino acids. Germline trimming cut 6 bases from V and 2 bases from J; bases unmatched to any gene: 10. CDR1 KGHSH and CDR2 LQKENI come from the germline V gene.